A single sample is the source of the 9 T cell receptor beta chains below, sequenced in a study of shared clonotypes between healthy human individuals. Profiled with immunoSEQ multiplex PCR; TCRdb holds only in-frame clones, not every one. The sample holds a few million clones; around 94% are singletons and the top ten take 0.13% to 0.15%. Sequenced: naive CD4+ T cells sorted from blood. Indicated subset: CD45RA+ positively selected. Every receptor here comes from a young man in good health.

This chain connects TRBV6-6 to TRBJ1-6, with no clear D. Trimming removed 6 bases from V and 1 base from J, with 13 bases in between. CDR3 length equals 16 residues. In germline, CDR1 is MNHNY, CDR2 SVGAGI (reference sequence). CDR3 in DNA: TGTGCCAGCAGACGAGGCGAGATTTCCTATAATTCACCCCTCCACTTT. This translates into CASRRGEISYNSPLHF.

This clone appeared a single time. This chain uses TRBV9 with TRBJ2-1; the match to TRBD2 covers 9 bases. Germline assignment: CDR1 SGDLS and CDR2 YYNGEE. J lost 6 bases, V lost 0 bases, and 10 bases had no gene match. This CDR3 is 17 amino acids long. CDR3 sequence: CASSVVALGLAGNEQFF. The CDR3 nucleotides are TGTGCCAGCAGCGTAGTAGCCTTGGGACTAGCAGGCAATGAGCAGTTCTTC.

This sequence joins TRBV18 and TRBJ1-1, with no clear D. This CDR3 comprises 14 residues. Per the germline V gene, CDR1 is KGHSH and CDR2 is LQKENI. V was clipped by 3 bases and J by 4 bases, with 12 bases between them. The CDR3 nucleotides read TGTGCCAGCTCACCGTTGGAAGTGTCCACTGAAGCTTTCTTT. Protein: CASSPLEVSTEAFF.

The rearrangement links TRBV7-9 to TRBJ2-2, with unresolved D. Germline CDR1 reads SEHNR; CDR2 reads FQNEAQ (reference sequence). The CDR3 loop spans 14 amino acids. With 1 base removed from V and 1 base from J, the gap between germline ends came to 4 bases. The CDR3 nucleotides are TGTGCCAGCAGCTTAGTCCTGAACACCGGGGAGCTGTTTTTT. It yields the protein CASSLVLNTGELFF.

V gene TRBV7-8 combines with J gene TRBJ2-6; D unclear. Deletions cut 2 bases from V and 0 bases from J, with 8 bases between. The CDR3 spans 16 residues. The V gene's germline CDR1 is SGHVS and CDR2 FQNEAQ. CDR3 region: CASSLYGISGANVLTF. The CDR3 DNA sequence: TGTGCCAGCAGCTTATACGGTATCTCTGGGGCCAACGTCCTGACTTTC.

The V gene is TRBV15, the J gene TRBJ2-7; weak D call: TRBD2 (6 bases). CDR3 length: 15 amino acids. V gave up 1 base and J gave up 2 bases, with 12 bases separating them. Per the germline V gene, CDR1 is LNHNV and CDR2 is YYDKDF (reference sequence). CDR3 in DNA: TGTGCCACCAGCAGAGCCCGGGGGAATCCCTACGAGCAGTACTTC. It codes for CATSRARGNPYEQYF. The complete variable domain, with remaining parts taken from reference TRBV15 and TRBJ2-7, reads DAMVIQNPRYQVTQFGKPVTLSCSQTLNHNVMYWYQQKSSQAPKLLFHYYDKDFNNEADTPDNFQSRRPNTSFCFLDIRSPGLGDTAMYLCATSRARGNPYEQYFGPGTRLTVT.

CDR3 DNA: TGCGCCAGCAGCTTGTTTTTACGCGGGGGGGCGAACACCGGGGAGCTGTTTTTT. Amino acids: CASSLFLRGGANTGELFF. The gene calls are TRBV5-1 and TRBJ2-2, with TRBD2 matching over 9 bases. CDR1 SGHRS and CDR2 YFSETQ come from the germline V gene. The CDR3 is 18 residues long. J gave up 0 bases and V 1 base, and 7 bases lay outside the gene matches.

The chain recombines TRBV4-1 with TRBJ2-3; 7 nucleotides align to TRBD2. From germline, CDR1 is MGHRA and CDR2 YSYEKL. The length of the CDR3 is 16 residues. V was clipped by 3 bases and J by 0 bases; unmatched bases: 6. This CDR3 reads CASSHLGGPSTDTQYF. Written as DNA, the CDR3 is TGCGCCAGCAGCCATTTGGGAGGGCCTAGCACAGATACGCAGTATTTT.

With regard to this clone: At one of its ends the junction is not consistent with the germline gene, which may arise from a read error. The chain uses TRBV7-7 and TRBJ2-1; 13 bases are shared with TRBD2. Germline V gives CDR1 SSHAT, CDR2 FNYEAQ (reference sequence). The CDR3 covers 17 residues. Here the CDR3 DNA reads TGTGCTAGCAGCACCGGACTAGCGGGAGTTGGGGACAATGAGCAGTTCTTC. Amino acid sequence: CASSTGLAGVGDNEQFF.